Listed below are T cell receptor beta chains from one sample, sequenced in a study of T-cell reconstitution after alpha-beta-depleted transplantation in children. TCRdb reprocessed the PCR reads with MiXCR, giving one entry per CDR3 protein. The repertoire holds nearly 350,000 distinct CDR3 sequences, with around 15% as singletons. Sample: PBMCs, mostly from graft donor cells, taken 360 days after TCRalphabeta/CD19-depleted stem cell transplant. The source is a male patient aged 2 to 9 who had a stem cell transplant for acute lymphoblastic leukemia, so the T cells may come from the graft donor. The CDR3 runs from the conserved cysteine through the conserved F or W.

V,J,CDR3
TRBV6-2/TRBV6-3,TRBJ2-1,CASSYSAGSSYNEQFF
TRBV20-1,TRBJ2-3,CSARDVAGGTDTQYF
TRBV5-1,TRBJ1-2,CASSLGHNSVNYGYTF
TRBV30,TRBJ1-6,CAWGISNSPLHF
TRBV5-1,TRBJ2-7,CASSIGTTGFLYEQYF
TRBV5-1,TRBJ2-1,CASSFGGGTNEQFF
TRBV6-1,TRBJ1-2,CASSPGPVYGYTF
TRBV12-3/TRBV12-4,TRBJ2-1,CASSSPYRDRGGRYEQFF
TRBV27,TRBJ2-4,CASSLTRLVGGNIQYF
TRBV12-3/TRBV12-4,TRBJ1-4,CASSLGWGVGDVNEKLFF
TRBV20-1,TRBJ2-3,CSARALWTGSSTDTQYF
TRBV5-1,TRBJ2-5,CASSRLGQGTFQETQYF
TRBV4-1,TRBJ2-7,CASSQDPGQIRGLGWHWEQYF
TRBV11-1,TRBJ1-6,CASSSAPGQRGSPLHF